This is a list of T cell receptor beta chains from one sample in a study of cytomegalovirus exposure and HLA in healthy donors. The repertoire was sequenced with immunoSEQ multiplex PCR; TCRdb's copy has only in-frame clones and lacks some. The sample contains about 210,000 clones, about 84% of which appear only once. The sequencing sample was made of PBMCs. These receptors all stem from a woman in her thirties in good health and CMV-seropositive. CDR3s include the opening cysteine and the closing phenylalanine or tryptophan. D genes are given only for firm matches.

>TRBJ2-3|TRBV7-9|.
CASSLVRGNTDTQYF
>TRBJ2-7|TRBV6-1|TRBD2
CASKLAGGFSYEQYF
>TRBJ1-1|TRBV2|.
CASATPWDTEAFF
>TRBJ1-5|TRBV6-1|.
CASSERGGALNQPQHF
>TRBJ2-2|TRBV7-2|TRBD2
CATPDPASGNTGELFF
>TRBJ2-5|TRBV7-3|.
CASSAGLQETQYF
>TRBJ2-2|TRBV7-9|TRBD2
CASREGPARTSGGTGELFF
>TRBJ1-6|TRBV30|.
CAWSVDLRVNSPLHF
>TRBJ1-6|TRBV5-5|TRBD1
CASSWGTGQNSPLHF
>TRBJ1-3|TRBV11-3|TRBD1
CASSLRGQLGNTIYF
>TRBJ2-7|TRBV7-2|TRBD1
CASSSGPGTGRDEQYF
>TRBJ2-2|TRBV5-1|TRBD2
CASSLNPSGTGGELFF
>TRBJ2-6|TRBV29-1|.
CSVGDTQFGANVLTF
>TRBJ1-2|TRBV19|.
CASTPGGARYGYTF
>TRBJ2-2|TRBV11-2|.
CASSFDYRESGELFF
>TRBJ1-3|TRBV30|TRBD1
CALRDRSISNTIYF
>TRBJ2-1|TRBV11-3|TRBD1
CASRLRDRYNEQFF